The clone carrying this T cell receptor beta chain occurred many times. Its target is not known. These data are taken from a study of glioma-infiltrating T cells. General study points: Above-expected tissue-blood divergence occurred in all gliomas, most in low-grade ones.

Per germline, CDR1 SGHRS and CDR2 YFSETQ. The trim removed 2 bases at V and 0 bases at J, leaving 4 bases unmatched. This CDR3 has 16 amino acids. The iRepertoire nested amplicon-rescue multiplex PCR amplified TCR alpha and beta CDR3s from RNA. TCRdb ran MiXCR on the multiplex PCR reads and lists one entry per CDR3 protein. The sample consists of roughly 100,000 distinct CDR3 sequences, roughly 39% of them appearing once. Sequenced input: glioma tissue, nonneoplastic brain tissue, or PBMCs (not recorded which). The V call is TRBV5-1, the J call TRBJ1-4; 7 bases are shared with TRBD1. The TCR sequence derives from a human donor with low-grade glioma or glioblastoma, undergoing nonglioma brain surgery, or in good health (not recorded which). The CDR3 region has the DNA TGCGCCAGCAGCTTTGTCGGGACAGCAACTAATGAAAAACTGTTTTTT. This sequence encodes CASSFVGTATNEKLFF. The full variable domain, with the rest looked up from reference TRBV5-1 and TRBJ1-4, is KAGVTQTPRYLIKTRGQQVTLSCSPISGHRSVSWYQQTPGQGLQFLFEYFSETQRNKGNFPGRFSGRQFSNSRSEMNVSTLELGDSALYLCASSFVGTATNEKLFFGSGTQLSVL.